What follows is one T cell receptor (beta chain) and its context. What it recognizes is unknown. The CDR3 sequence is 15 residues long. The J segment lost 7 bases and the V segment lost 7 bases, leaving 8 bases of the junction unmatched. The germline V gene encodes CDR1 MNHEY and CDR2 SMNVEV (reference sequence). For sorted subsets, 150 to 200 ng DNA per replicate equaled tens of thousands of T cell genomes. This table comes from immunoSEQ multiplex PCR, and its TCRdb copy is limited to in-frame clones, with some not included. The sample has millions of clones; around 96% are singletons. This sample was included in a study of shared clonotypes between healthy human individuals. Study at large: The plates for each donor numbered three CD4 naive, three CD4 memory, two CD8 naive and one CD8 memory.

Regarding the study as a whole: How much donors shared clonotypes was expected to be affected by sequencing depth.

The naive CD8 fraction comprised CD45RO-negative cells positively selected for CCR7 and excluded terminally differentiated effector memory CD45RA+ cells. Material for sequencing was naive CD8+ T cells sorted from blood. The chain links TRBV27 to TRBJ1-6; 9 nucleotides match TRBD1. This clonotype originated in a man in his late teens or twenties in good health. CDR3 coding DNA: TGTGCCAGCACCCTTACAGGGGGCGCGAATTCACCCCTCCACTTT. Protein product: CASTLTGGANSPLHF.